The rows below give T cell receptor beta chains drawn from one sample of a study of OX40 agonist ivuxolimab in advanced cancers. Sequencing used immunoSEQ multiplex PCR; TCRdb keeps in-frame clones, though not all of them. The table lists about 14,000 clones, approximately 80% of them singletons, with roughly 34% in the top ten. The material was CD4+ or CD8+ T cells sorted from blood, obtained in a trial of the OX40 agonist ivuxolimab. The receptors come from an adult with an advanced solid tumor such as melanoma, head and neck, liver or kidney cancer. Both conserved end residues are part of each CDR3. The order of the fields is CDR3 length, V gene, CDR3 protein.

14,TRBV2,CASIRASGSPEQYF
13,TRBV11-1,CASSLGLEDTQYF
10,TRBV2,CASSGLEQYF
16,TRBV13,CASSAGGTGASNEQYF
17,TRBV7-9,CASSPRRAGGGANVLTF
13,TRBV5-1,CASSSRGPGELFF
15,TRBV7-9,CASSSRTGANTEAFF
18,TRBV28,CASSTVRTGRFSYNEQFF
14,TRBV4-2,CASSQDLAGETQYF
15,TRBV5-5,CASSLLTGTNEKLFF
13,TRBV27,CASSFGTSYEQYF
15,TRBV6-6,CASSYGVEGHSPQYF
16,TRBV6-5,CASSLDSGDYYNEQFF
14,TRBV5-1,CASSLERVKDEQFF
16,TRBV4-1,CASSQVGTGTNYGYTF
14,TRBV10-2,CASSTGLTAPEQFF
12,TRBV5-1,CATLTGANVLTF
15,TRBV27,CASSNRGRGVTEAFF
16,TRBV2,CASSGTGLGTFNEQFF
16,TRBV27,CASSPGGAPHTYEQYF
16,TRBV11-1,CASSADRGERRDTQYF
11,TRBV2,CASSVGETQYF
18,TRBV11-2,CASSLDPGQGALGDTQYF
15,TRBV6-4,CASSRQGSTSEELFF
13,TRBV27,CASSVGLAYEQYF
14,TRBV9,CASSVGGGNQPQHF
16,TRBV5-6,CASTAGTGGMDEKLFF
13,TRBV6-6,CASSYSGVSEQYF
14,TRBV28,CASSLSRAGEKLFF
13,TRBV7-8,CASSLNYGTEGFF
13,TRBV2,CASGTGGFNEQYF
13,TRBV19,CASSIGTSGSLFF
16,TRBV6-4,CASSDSTSGGGNEQFF
13,TRBV19,CASSMAGAYEQYF
13,TRBV27,CASSPVTNYEQYF
15,TRBV10-3,CAISPGRFSGNTIYF
13,TRBV19,CASSAGTSGAQYF
14,TRBV11-2,CASSLGQGNQPQHF
14,TRBV5-1,CASSGGVGGEKLFF
13,TRBV9,CASSPGQGYEQYF
14,TRBV5-4,CASSSDRGGNTIYF